This TCR beta chain was captured by sequencing in a study of cytomegalovirus exposure and HLA in healthy donors. This CDR3 comprises 17 residues. The V segment lost 5 bases and the J segment 6 bases; nucleotides outside the gene matches: 14. The germline CDR1 and CDR2 sequences are SEHNR and FQNEAQ (reference sequence). Amplification used 60 Vbeta primers and 13 Jbeta primers. Using immunoSEQ multiplex PCR, the repertoire was profiled, and TCRdb retains in-frame clones only, with some absent. The sample has around 150,000 clones, 82% seen once; the top ten hold roughly 3.4%. The J gene is TRBJ2-2, the V gene TRBV7-9; 8 bases align to TRBD1. The specimen sequenced was PBMCs. This TCR was sampled from a male donor in good health and CMV-seronegative. The chain's CDR3 is CASSARARTGTAGELFF. CDR3 sequence (DNA): TGTGCCAGCAGCGCAAGGGCGCGGACAGGGACGGCCGGGGAGCTGTTTTTT.